Listed below are T cell receptor beta chains from one sample, sequenced in a study of identical twins. TCRdb used MiXCR to reprocess the 5' RACE reads, holding one entry per CDR3 protein. The repertoire holds around 250,000 distinct CDR3 sequences, with roughly 13% as singletons. These records were also assigned to another study, of yellow fever vaccine responses in identical twins.

What was sequenced was memory (CD45RO+) T cells sorted from blood. The receptor source for this set is a young woman in good health. Both conserved end residues are part of each CDR3. A D gene is named only where the DNA matches it firmly. Some rows have no size entry. The others give once, few or many, or a class for an expanded clone.

size	V	D	J	CDR3	DNA
many	TRBV27	TRBD1	TRBJ2-7	CASTDRAYEQYF	TGTGCCAGCACTGACAGGGCCTACGAGCAGTACTTC
few	TRBV20-1	.	TRBJ2-2	CSATGPLSLTGELFF	TGCAGTGCTACGGGACCGTTGAGCCTAACCGGGGAGCTGTTTTTT
many	TRBV5-6	.	TRBJ2-5	CASSLLVARHQETQYF	TGTGCCAGCAGCTTGTTGGTAGCGAGACACCAAGAGACCCAGTACTTC
few	TRBV6-1	.	TRBJ2-7	CASTEVGEGGHEQYF	TGTGCCAGCACCGAGGTCGGTGAGGGGGGCCACGAGCAGTACTTC
.	TRBV28	.	TRBJ1-5	CASIRQGLNQPQHF	TGTGCCAGCATCCGGCAGGGACTCAATCAGCCCCAGCATTTT
.	TRBV7-2	.	TRBJ2-3	CASSVSTGPSTDTQYF	TGTGCCAGCAGCGTGAGTACCGGCCCTAGCACAGATACGCAGTATTTT
few	TRBV7-2	.	TRBJ2-2	CASSLNINTGELFF	TGTGCCAGCAGCCTTAACATTAACACCGGGGAGCTGTTTTTT
few	TRBV12-3/TRBV12-4	TRBD2	TRBJ2-7	CASSRETSGRGYEQYF	TGTGCCAGCAGCCGTGAGACTAGCGGGAGGGGTTACGAGCAGTACTTC
.	TRBV6-5	TRBD2	TRBJ2-3	CASSYPTSGSPTDTQYF	TGTGCCAGCAGTTACCCGACTAGCGGGAGTCCTACAGATACGCAGTATTTT
few	TRBV12-5	.	TRBJ2-1	CASGFSISYGGLGEQFF	TGTGCTAGTGGTTTCAGCATCAGCTATGGCGGCTTGGGGGAGCAGTTCTTC
.	TRBV7-2	.	TRBJ1-5	CASSLAGRAGNQPQHF	TGTGCCAGCAGCTTAGCGGGCAGGGCAGGTAATCAGCCCCAGCATTTT
.	TRBV6-2/TRBV6-3	.	TRBJ2-1	CASSRGTEQFF	TGTGCCAGCAGCCGCGGGACAGAGCAGTTCTTC
.	TRBV11-1	.	TRBJ2-6	CASSSDGANVLTF	TGTGCCAGCAGCTCCGATGGGGCCAACGTCCTGACTTTC
.	TRBV19	TRBD2	TRBJ2-5	CASSTRAGGRETQYF	TGTGCCAGTAGTACCCGAGCGGGAGGTCGAGAGACCCAGTACTTC
few	TRBV10-3	TRBD1	TRBJ2-7	CAISRQGPGYEQYF	TGTGCCATCAGCAGACAGGGGCCGGGCTACGAGCAGTACTTC
many	TRBV7-3	TRBD2	TRBJ2-1	CASSRTSGGAMNEQFF	TGTGCCAGCAGCCGGACTAGCGGGGGGGCCATGAATGAGCAGTTCTTC
.	TRBV25-1	.	TRBJ2-1	CASSDGGQHHQFF	TGTGCCAGCAGTGACGGGGGTCAGCATCACCAGTTCTTC
few	TRBV5-1	TRBD2	TRBJ2-1	CASSLAQRGGLYEQFF	TGCGCCAGCAGCTTGGCCCAGCGGGGGGGCCTATACGAGCAGTTCTTC
few	TRBV6-2/TRBV6-3	.	TRBJ2-1	CASGQGSSYNEQFF	TGTGCCAGCGGTCAGGGGAGCTCCTACAATGAGCAGTTCTTC
.	TRBV2	.	TRBJ2-1	CASSERSGEHNEQFF	TGTGCCAGCAGTGAACGTTCTGGGGAGCACAATGAGCAGTTCTTC
.	TRBV28	.	TRBJ2-7	CASSLGGTISYEQYF	TGTGCCAGCAGTTTAGGGGGGACAATCTCCTACGAGCAGTACTTC
few	TRBV7-3	TRBD2	TRBJ2-3	CASRNPSGGAPDTQYF	TGTGCCAGCAGAAATCCTAGCGGGGGGGCCCCAGATACGCAGTATTTT
.	TRBV6-5	.	TRBJ2-5	CASSYSAETQYF	TGTGCCAGCAGTTACTCGGCGGAGACCCAGTACTTC
.	TRBV3-1	.	TRBJ2-6	CASSQDSFSGANVLTF	TGTGCCAGCAGCCAAGATTCCTTCTCTGGGGCCAACGTCCTGACTTTC
.	TRBV12-3/TRBV12-4	.	TRBJ2-7	CASSLEDQRGQEQYF	TGTGCCAGCAGTTTAGAGGACCAACGAGGCCAGGAGCAGTACTTC
many	TRBV3-1	.	TRBJ2-7	CASSPQRGKTGEQYF	TGTGCCAGCAGCCCTCAACGGGGGAAAACGGGCGAGCAGTACTTC
few	TRBV6-5	TRBD2	TRBJ2-5	CASSYAGVETQYF	TGTGCCAGCAGTTACGCGGGGGTCGAGACCCAGTACTTC
many	TRBV24-1	.	TRBJ2-1	CATGSYNEQFF	TGTGCCACCGGCTCCTACAATGAGCAGTTCTTC
.	TRBV28	.	TRBJ2-7	CASSPPDRYEQYF	TGTGCCAGCAGTCCCCCGGACCGTTACGAGCAGTACTTC
.	TRBV6-5	.	TRBJ2-1	CASSYGRDPYNEQFF	TGTGCCAGCAGTTACGGTCGGGATCCCTACAATGAGCAGTTCTTC
.	TRBV10-3	.	TRBJ2-1	CAISEPGAQVYEQFF	TGTGCCATCAGTGAGCCGGGGGCCCAGGTTTATGAGCAGTTCTTC
.	TRBV7-9	TRBD1	TRBJ2-5	CASSFPGQGSETQYF	TGTGCCAGCAGCTTTCCGGGACAGGGGTCAGAGACCCAGTACTTC
.	TRBV2	TRBD2	TRBJ2-3	CASIWTSGVRTQYF	TGTGCCAGCATTTGGACTAGCGGAGTTCGTACGCAGTATTTT
few	TRBV20-1	.	TRBJ2-2	CGAAGGRGSGELFF	TGCGGGGCCGCTGGGGGCCGCGGATCCGGGGAGCTGTTTTTT
few	TRBV10-2	TRBD2	TRBJ2-5	CASSGASGDQETQYF	TGCGCCAGCAGTGGGGCTAGCGGGGATCAAGAGACCCAGTACTTC
.	TRBV7-2	.	TRBJ1-1	CASSLVRTENMNTEAFF	TGTGCCAGCAGCTTAGTTCGGACAGAAAACATGAACACTGAAGCTTTCTTT
.	TRBV5-5	.	TRBJ2-5	CASSLMPIGDQYF	TGTGCCAGCAGCTTGATGCCGATTGGTGACCAGTACTTC
few	TRBV6-1	.	TRBJ1-5	CASGGGLRQPQHF	TGTGCCAGCGGGGGGGGCCTAAGGCAGCCCCAGCATTTT
few	TRBV5-1	.	TRBJ2-3	CASSSLAAGADTQYF	TGCGCCAGCAGCTCCTTAGCGGCCGGGGCAGATACGCAGTATTTT
few	TRBV7-3	.	TRBJ2-3	CASSLTFSTDTQYF	TGTGCCAGCAGCTTAACATTCAGTACAGATACGCAGTATTTT
few	TRBV14	.	TRBJ2-5	CASSQVGQGQETQYF	TGTGCCAGCAGCCAAGTTGGGCAGGGACAAGAGACCCAGTACTTC
few	TRBV6-2/TRBV6-3	TRBD2	TRBJ2-2	CASSYSELAGGPIRGTGELFF	TGTGCCAGCAGTTACTCCGAACTAGCGGGGGGGCCGATAAGAGGTACCGGGGAGCTGTTTTTT
.	TRBV12-3/TRBV12-4	TRBD1	TRBJ2-7	CASSFRDRGLEQYF	TGTGCCAGCAGTTTTAGGGACAGGGGGCTCGAGCAGTACTTC
few	TRBV7-2	TRBD1	TRBJ1-1	CASSVGTENTEAFF	TGTGCCAGCAGCGTCGGGACAGAGAACACTGAAGCTTTCTTT
few	TRBV19	.	TRBJ2-1	CASGGAPSYNEQFF	TGTGCCAGTGGGGGAGCCCCCTCCTACAATGAGCAGTTCTTC
.	TRBV15	.	TRBJ2-3	CATSRGDPGLLTTQYF	TGTGCCACCAGCAGAGGGGACCCGGGACTTCTGACTACGCAGTATTTT
few	TRBV18	.	TRBJ1-1	CASSPQGIIPEAFF	TGTGCCAGCTCACCTCAGGGTATTATCCCTGAAGCTTTCTTT
few	TRBV20-1	.	TRBJ1-1	CRGAGAVNTEAFF	TGCAGAGGGGCGGGCGCGGTGAACACTGAAGCTTTCTTT
.	TRBV6-1	.	TRBJ2-6	CASRGNPGANVLTF	TGTGCCAGCAGGGGTAACCCTGGGGCCAACGTCCTGACTTTC
.	TRBV7-9	.	TRBJ2-7	CASSLVGGAANYEQYF	TGTGCCAGCAGCTTAGTCGGTGGAGCGGCTAACTACGAGCAGTACTTC
few	TRBV7-6	.	TRBJ1-3	CASSLVPGSGNTIYF	TGTGCCAGCAGCTTAGTGCCAGGGTCTGGAAACACCATATATTTT
few	TRBV6-2/TRBV6-3	.	TRBJ2-1	CASSSSQNRVVYKNEQFF	TGTGCCAGCAGTTCCAGCCAAAACAGGGTTGTCTATAAGAATGAGCAGTTCTTC
few	TRBV20-1	.	TRBJ2-5	CSARRSRTIETQYF	TGCAGTGCTAGGCGGTCCAGAACTATCGAGACCCAGTACTTC
few	TRBV10-2	.	TRBJ2-7	CASSDLPPLAFAYEQYF	TGCGCCAGCAGTGACCTTCCGCCCCTGGCGTTTGCCTACGAGCAGTACTTC
.	TRBV11-2	TRBD2	TRBJ2-1	CASSPREGGANEQFF	TGTGCCAGCAGCCCCCGGGAGGGGGGAGCGAATGAGCAGTTCTTC
.	TRBV20-1	TRBD2	TRBJ2-2	CSARGGTSGRVAGELFF	TGCAGTGCTAGGGGCGGGACTAGCGGAAGAGTCGCCGGGGAGCTGTTTTTT
.	TRBV6-4	.	TRBJ1-5	CASSVGPNQPQHF	TGTGCCAGCAGTGTGGGGCCCAATCAGCCCCAGCATTTT
few	TRBV6-2/TRBV6-3	TRBD1	TRBJ2-1	CASSYGDRYNEQFF	TGTGCCAGCAGTTACGGGGACAGGTACAATGAGCAGTTCTTC